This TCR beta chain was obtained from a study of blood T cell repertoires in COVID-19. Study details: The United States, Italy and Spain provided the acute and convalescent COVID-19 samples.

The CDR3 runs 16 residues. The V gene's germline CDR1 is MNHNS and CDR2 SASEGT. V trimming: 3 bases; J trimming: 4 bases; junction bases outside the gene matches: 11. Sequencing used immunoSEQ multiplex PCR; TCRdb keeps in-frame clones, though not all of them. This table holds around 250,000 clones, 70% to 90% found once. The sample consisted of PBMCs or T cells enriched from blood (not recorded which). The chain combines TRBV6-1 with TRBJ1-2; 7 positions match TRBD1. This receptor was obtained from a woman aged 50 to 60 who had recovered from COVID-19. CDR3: CASSEATGPPFYGYTF. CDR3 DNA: TGTGCCAGCAGTGAGGCGACAGGGCCCCCTTTCTATGGCTACACCTTC.